This T cell receptor (beta chain) is from a study of T cells after yellow fever vaccination. For the study at large: The authors prepared low-cell-number fractions using SMART-Seq v4 Ultra Low Input. Points from the study as a whole: Most clones from primary vaccination were detected again post-booster (roughly 96% CD4, around 88% CD8). A weaker secondary response peaked on day 5, the primary on day 15.

The CDR3 has 13 residues. V shed 1 base and J shed 10 bases, with 8 bases lying between them. Looked up from germline, CDR1 is MNHEY and CDR2 is SVGAGI. They built TCR cDNA with 5'RACE template switching, a step that put in a universal primer site and UMIs. TCRdb ran MiXCR on the 5' RACE reads and lists one entry per CDR3 protein. There are a few hundred thousand distinct CDR3 sequences in the sample; less than 9.5% occur only once, and roughly 15% lies in the top ten. A remark on this clonotype: The antigen remains undetermined.

The rearrangement links TRBV6-5 to TRBJ1-6; D gene uncertain. This receptor was obtained from a man between 18 and 35 years old who received the YFV17D yellow fever vaccine. The input for sequencing was PBMCs, taken roughly seven weeks after the first yellow fever vaccination. The CDR3 sequence: CASSYFQSSPLHF. For the CDR3, the DNA is TGTGCCAGCAGTTACTTCCAGTCCTCACCCCTCCACTTT.